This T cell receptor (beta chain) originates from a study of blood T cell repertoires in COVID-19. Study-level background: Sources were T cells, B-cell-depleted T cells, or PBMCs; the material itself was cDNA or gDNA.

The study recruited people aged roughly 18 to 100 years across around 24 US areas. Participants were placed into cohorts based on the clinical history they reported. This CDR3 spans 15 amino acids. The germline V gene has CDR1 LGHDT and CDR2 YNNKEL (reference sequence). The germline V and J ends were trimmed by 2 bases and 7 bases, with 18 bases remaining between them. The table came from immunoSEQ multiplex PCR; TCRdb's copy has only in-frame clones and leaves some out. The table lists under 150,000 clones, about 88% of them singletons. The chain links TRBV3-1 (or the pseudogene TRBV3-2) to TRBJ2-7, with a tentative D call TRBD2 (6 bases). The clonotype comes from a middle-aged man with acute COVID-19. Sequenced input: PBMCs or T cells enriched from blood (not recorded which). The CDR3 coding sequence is TGTGCCAGCAGCCAACGCCGGGACTCCGTGGGAGAGCAGTACTTC. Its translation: CASSQRRDSVGEQYF.